Sequencing of this T cell receptor (beta chain) was carried out in a study of blood T cell repertoires in COVID-19 (dated by TCRdb to 2018 to 2020). Some background on the complete study: Samples covering the acute and convalescent phases of COVID-19 were provided by collaborators in the United States, Italy and Spain. The material from the prospective study consisted of cDNA or gDNA derived from T cells, B-cell-depleted T cells, or PBMCs. Nearly every sample came with metadata listing a de-identified subject ID, COVID-19 status, age in years and sex. Samples were obtained from the ongoing ImmuneRACE study (first 160 participants) and from about 1,300 subjects provided by 6 global collaborators. HLA class I and class II types, where available, came from metadata supplied by the sample provider rather than from assay-based typing. Deeply sampled blood TCRbeta repertoires from subjects exposed to, actively infected with, or recovered from COVID-19 were included in the dataset. The repertoires were made available in a free public database intended to serve as a resource for research on the immune response to SARS-CoV-2.

From its cysteine to its phenylalanine, the CDR3 spans 15 amino acids. The DNA shown is the 45-base CDR3, in frame from base 1. V and J lose 9 bases and 1 base, and a span of 16 bases separates them. From the germline V gene, CDR1 is SGDLS and CDR2 is YYNGEE. TCRbeta CDR3 regions were amplified from genomic DNA by means of the immunoSEQ Assay, a bias-controlled multiplex PCR. The study's processing was this. Within the assay, amplification of reference gene primers was used to estimate how many nucleated cells each sample contained. Sequence reads were collapsed and filtered to measure the absolute abundance of every unique TCRbeta CDR3 rearrangement. For each sample, productive Simpson clonality was calculated by taking the square root of Simpson's diversity index across productive rearrangements. In TCRdb, the immuneACCESS table is reduced to in-frame sequences with V and J assigned. These tables do not hold every clone; where another copy was compared, an unresolved V gene accounts for under half, and the others remain unexplained. The D gene and trimming were derived from the DNA, and the V and J assignments and clone size from that table. The sample yields 300,000 or so clones; around 92% were counted once. The leading ten clones occupy 2.5% to 3.5% of the sample.

Points on this clone: There is no known antigen for this receptor. No per-base quality is available; no much larger clone lies one base away.

General study outcomes and caveats: The amount of clinical and demographic metadata varied by source and participant and was provided uncurated.

Participants in the prospective study were aged roughly 18 to 100 years, lived in about two dozen United States geographic areas, and enrolled through a virtual design. In the prospective study, participants were assigned to cohorts based on the clinical history participants reported in a screening survey and a study questionnaire. Exposed participants had been in contact with someone with a PCR-confirmed or clinician-diagnosed COVID-19 case within 2 weeks of study entry. Each participant in the prospective study had whole blood, serum and a nasopharyngeal or oropharyngeal swab collected by mobile phlebotomists. Prospective study participants could optionally give additional blood draws and questionnaires over an approximately 2-month period. Before DNA extraction, blood samples from the prospective study were shipped at room temperature or frozen.

The clonotype was recovered from a woman aged 50 to 60 who had been exposed to COVID-19. The chain is made from TRBV9 and TRBJ2-2; matching of 7 bases hints at TRBD2 as the D gene. Sequencing input: PBMCs or T cells enriched from blood (not recorded which). The CDR3 here reads CATARGGLNTGELFF. The DNA is as follows: TGTGCCACCGCTAGGGGGGGATTGAACACCGGGGAGCTGTTTTTT.